This record looks at one T cell receptor (beta chain) sequence and its context. Its antigen is not known. The sample belongs to a study of CD8 T cells in Susac syndrome. Looking at the study overall: When their blood was taken, the Susac syndrome patients had either not yet had any therapy, were taking corticosteroids, or were taking intravenous immunoglobulin alone. The study, taken as a whole, reports: In Susac syndrome, the CD4+ T cell repertoires did not show clonal expansion.

Bulk CD8+ and CD4+ cells came from magnetic negative isolation; CD8+ TEMRA by FACS. RNA amounts of roughly 0.5 to 1 ug underwent reverse transcription with random hexamers. TCR beta CDR3 was amplified by immunoSEQ multiplex PCR. This amplification extended across 54 Vbeta and 13 Jbeta segments. TCRdb used MiXCR to reprocess the immunoSEQ multiplex PCR reads, holding one entry per CDR3 protein. The sample records 130,000 or so distinct CDR3 sequences, roughly 95% being singletons. There are 16 residues in the CDR3. V shed 5 bases and J shed 1 base, with 17 bases lying between them. Germline V CDR1 and CDR2: MDHEN, SYDVKM.

Sequencing used CD4+ T cells from PBMCs. The chain links TRBV28 to TRBJ2-5; the D gene could be TRBD1 or TRBD2 (5 bases each). The clonotype originates from a human donor with Susac syndrome. CDR3 sequence reads: CASSTTLGPLQETQYF. For the CDR3, the DNA is TGTGCCAGCAGTACGACACTGGGACCTCTCCAAGAGACCCAGTACTTC.